This T cell receptor (beta chain) was recorded in a study of blood T cell repertoires in COVID-19. At the level of the study: Researchers got acute and convalescent COVID-19 samples from the United States, Italy and Spain. T cells, B-cell-depleted T cells, or PBMCs supplied cDNA or gDNA.

Categorization into cohorts depended on clinical history that participants reported. In Cohort 3, a recovered donor had either two negative PCRs, clearance, or symptom resolution. TCRdb keeps only in-frame clones here, not all; method: immunoSEQ multiplex PCR. In the table there are 300,000 to 350,000 clones, around 85% of which are singletons. The CDR3 runs to 18 residues. CDR1 and CDR2 (germline): SGHVS, FNYEAQ. V was clipped by 5 bases and J by 2 bases; unmatched bases: 17. The clonotype was recovered from a man aged 30-40 years who had recovered from COVID-19. The sequencing input was PBMCs or T cells enriched from blood (not recorded which). The rearrangement joins TRBV7-6 to TRBJ2-7; 8 bases match TRBD1. Written as DNA, the CDR3 is TGTGCCAGCAGCCCCCTGCCCCGCACAGGGGGGCGCGCCTACGAGCAGTACTTC. Amino acid sequence: CASSPLPRTGGRAYEQYF. The variable domain in full, completed from reference TRBV7-6 and TRBJ2-7, reads GAGVSQSPRYKVTKRGQDVALRCDPISGHVSLYWYRQALGQGPEFLTYFNYEAQQDKSGLPNDRFSAERPEGSISTLTIQRTEQRDSAMYRCASSPLPRTGGRAYEQYFGPGTRLTVT.